Listed here is a single TCR beta chain. Assay: immunoSEQ multiplex PCR; the TCRdb copy retains only in-frame clones and omits some. The table shows several thousand clones, with around two thirds occurring only once. The data originate from a study of coeliac disease. The CDR3 is 16 residues long. Per germline, CDR1 MNHEY and CDR2 SMNVEV (reference sequence). V lost 3 bases and J lost 1, with 14 bases in between. Sequencing used lamina propria lymphocytes from the gut. This sequence joins TRBV27 and TRBJ2-3; D may be TRBD1 (6 bases). This TCR was recovered from a man between 45 and 60 years old with active celiac disease. CDR3 residues: CASSFYRQVGTDTQYF. CDR3 DNA sequence: TGTGCCAGCAGTTTCTACCGACAGGTTGGCACAGATACGCAGTATTTT.